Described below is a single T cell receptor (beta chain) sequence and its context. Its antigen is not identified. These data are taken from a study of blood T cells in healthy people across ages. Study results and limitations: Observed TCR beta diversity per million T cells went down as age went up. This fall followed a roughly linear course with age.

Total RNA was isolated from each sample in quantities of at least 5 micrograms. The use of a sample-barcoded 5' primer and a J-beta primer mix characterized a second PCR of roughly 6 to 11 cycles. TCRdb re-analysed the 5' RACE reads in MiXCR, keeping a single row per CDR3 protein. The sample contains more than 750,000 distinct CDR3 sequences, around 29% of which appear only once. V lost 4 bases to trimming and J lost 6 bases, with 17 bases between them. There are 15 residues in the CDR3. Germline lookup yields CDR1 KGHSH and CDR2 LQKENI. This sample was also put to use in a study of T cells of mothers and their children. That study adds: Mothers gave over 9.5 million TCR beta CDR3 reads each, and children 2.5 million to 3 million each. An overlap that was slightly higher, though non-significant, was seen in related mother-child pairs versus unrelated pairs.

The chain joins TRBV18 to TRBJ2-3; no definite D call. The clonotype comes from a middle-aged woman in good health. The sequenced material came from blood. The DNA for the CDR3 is TGTGCCAGCTCACAATCGGACCCCCCTGTGGATACGCAGTATTTT. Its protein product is CASSQSDPPVDTQYF.